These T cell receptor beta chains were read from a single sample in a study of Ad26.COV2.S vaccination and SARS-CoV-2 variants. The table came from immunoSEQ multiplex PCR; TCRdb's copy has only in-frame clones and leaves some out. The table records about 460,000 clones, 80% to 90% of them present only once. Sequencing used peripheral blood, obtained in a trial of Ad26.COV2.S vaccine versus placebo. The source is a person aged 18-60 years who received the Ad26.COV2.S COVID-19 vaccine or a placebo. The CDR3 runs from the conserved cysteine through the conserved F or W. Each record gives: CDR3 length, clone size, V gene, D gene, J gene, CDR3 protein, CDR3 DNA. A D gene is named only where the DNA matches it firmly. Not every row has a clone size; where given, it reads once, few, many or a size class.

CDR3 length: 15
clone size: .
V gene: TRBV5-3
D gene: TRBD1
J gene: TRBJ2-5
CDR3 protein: CASIGGFKYGETQYF
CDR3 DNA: TGTGCCAGTATAGGGGGCTTCAAGTATGGAGAGACCCAGTACTTC

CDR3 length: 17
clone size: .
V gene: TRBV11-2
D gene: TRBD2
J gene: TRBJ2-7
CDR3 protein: CASSLGGGRRTSYEQYF
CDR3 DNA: TGTGCCAGCAGCTTAGGCGGGGGACGACGGACATCCTACGAGCAGTACTTC

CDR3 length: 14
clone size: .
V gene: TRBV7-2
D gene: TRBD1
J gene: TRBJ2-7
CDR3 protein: CASTYKQGAHEQYF
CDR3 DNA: TGTGCCAGCACCTACAAACAGGGGGCGCACGAGCAGTACTTC

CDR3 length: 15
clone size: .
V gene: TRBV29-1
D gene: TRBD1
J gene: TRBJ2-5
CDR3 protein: CSVRGDRATQETQYF
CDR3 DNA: TGCAGCGTGCGCGGGGACAGGGCGACCCAAGAGACCCAGTACTTC

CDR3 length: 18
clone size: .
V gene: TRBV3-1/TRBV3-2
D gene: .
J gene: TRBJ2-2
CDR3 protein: CASSQDPRRSGSTGELFF
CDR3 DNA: TGTGCCAGCAGCCAAGATCCGAGGAGGTCGGGGTCGACCGGGGAGCTGTTTTTT

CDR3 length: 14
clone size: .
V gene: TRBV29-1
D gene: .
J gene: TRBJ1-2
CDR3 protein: CSVEDLAGNYGYTF
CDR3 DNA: TGCAGCGTTGAAGATCTGGCAGGCAACTATGGCTACACCTTC

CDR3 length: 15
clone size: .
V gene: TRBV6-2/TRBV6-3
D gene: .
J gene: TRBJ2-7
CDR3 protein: CASSYGGRTSYEQYF
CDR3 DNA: TGTGCCAGCAGTTACGGTGGCAGGACCTCCTACGAGCAGTACTTC

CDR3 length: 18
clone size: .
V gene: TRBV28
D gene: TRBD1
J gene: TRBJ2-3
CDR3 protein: CASSGRDRGQFATDTQYF
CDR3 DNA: TGTGCCAGCAGTGGCCGGGACAGGGGGCAATTCGCCACAGATACGCAGTATTTT

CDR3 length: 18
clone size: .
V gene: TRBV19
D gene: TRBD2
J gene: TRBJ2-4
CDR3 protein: CASSITSGGMIAKNIQYF
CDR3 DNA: TGTGCCAGTAGTATAACTAGCGGGGGGATGATAGCCAAAAACATTCAGTACTTC

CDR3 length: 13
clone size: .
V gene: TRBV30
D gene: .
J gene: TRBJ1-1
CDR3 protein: CAWSVNRHTEAFF
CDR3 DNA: TGTGCCTGGAGTGTGAATAGGCACACTGAAGCTTTCTTT

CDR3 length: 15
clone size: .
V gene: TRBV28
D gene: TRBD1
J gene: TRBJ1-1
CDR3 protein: CASSEATGAHTEAFF
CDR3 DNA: TGTGCCAGCAGTGAAGCGACAGGGGCCCACACTGAAGCTTTCTTT

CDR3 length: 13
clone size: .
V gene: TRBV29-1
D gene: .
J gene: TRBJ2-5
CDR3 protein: CSVGPGCTETQYF
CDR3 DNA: TGCAGCGTTGGCCCGGGTTGCACGGAGACCCAGTACTTC

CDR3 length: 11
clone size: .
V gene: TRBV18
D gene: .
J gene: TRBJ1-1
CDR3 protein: CASSPGNEAFF
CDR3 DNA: TGTGCCAGCTCACCTGGGAATGAAGCTTTCTTT

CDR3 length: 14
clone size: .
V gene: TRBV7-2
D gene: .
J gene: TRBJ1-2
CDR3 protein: CASSLAQGGYGYTF
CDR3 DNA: TGTGCCAGCAGCTTAGCACAGGGTGGCTATGGCTACACCTTC

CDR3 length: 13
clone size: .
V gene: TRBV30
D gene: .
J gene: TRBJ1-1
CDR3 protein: CARSPGPSPEAFF
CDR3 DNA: TGTGCCCGATCACCGGGACCCTCACCTGAAGCTTTCTTT

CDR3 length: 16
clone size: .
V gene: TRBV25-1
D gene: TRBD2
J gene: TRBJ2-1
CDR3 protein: CASSTSGRAITDEQFF
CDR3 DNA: TGTGCCAGCAGTACCAGCGGGAGGGCCATTACTGATGAGCAGTTCTTC

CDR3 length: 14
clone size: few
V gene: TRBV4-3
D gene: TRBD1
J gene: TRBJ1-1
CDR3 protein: CASSQQGANTEAFF
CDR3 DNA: TGCGCCAGCAGCCAACAGGGGGCGAACACTGAAGCTTTCTTT

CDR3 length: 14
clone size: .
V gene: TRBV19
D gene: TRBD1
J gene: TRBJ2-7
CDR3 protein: CASSVGQTSYEQYF
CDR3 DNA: TGTGCCAGTAGCGTGGGACAGACCTCCTACGAGCAGTACTTC

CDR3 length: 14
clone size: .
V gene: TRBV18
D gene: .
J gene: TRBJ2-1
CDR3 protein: CASSTGGTGNEQFF
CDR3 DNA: TGTGCCAGCTCCACCGGGGGTACAGGCAATGAGCAGTTCTTC

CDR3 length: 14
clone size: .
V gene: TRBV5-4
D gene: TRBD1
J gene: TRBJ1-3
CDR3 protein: CASSRQGRQNTIYF
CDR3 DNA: TGTGCCAGCAGCAGACAGGGACGCCAAAACACCATATATTTT

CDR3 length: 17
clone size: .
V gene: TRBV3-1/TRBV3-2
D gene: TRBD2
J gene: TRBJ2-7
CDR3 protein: CASSQQGLAGGGYEQYF
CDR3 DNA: TGTGCCAGCAGCCAACAGGGACTAGCGGGAGGGGGCTACGAGCAGTACTTC

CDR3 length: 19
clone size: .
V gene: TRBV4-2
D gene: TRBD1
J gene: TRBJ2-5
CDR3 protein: CASSQEAGQGAIGRETQYF
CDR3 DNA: TGTGCCAGCAGCCAAGAGGCCGGTCAGGGGGCTATTGGGCGAGAGACCCAGTACTTC

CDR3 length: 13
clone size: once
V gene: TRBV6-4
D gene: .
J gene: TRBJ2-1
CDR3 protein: CASSDSALNEQFF
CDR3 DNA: TGTGCCAGCAGTGACTCGGCACTAAATGAGCAGTTCTTC

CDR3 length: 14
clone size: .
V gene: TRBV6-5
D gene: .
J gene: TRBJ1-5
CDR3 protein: CASSYEPGSGPQHF
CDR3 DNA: TGTGCCAGCAGTTACGAGCCAGGGAGCGGGCCCCAGCATTTT

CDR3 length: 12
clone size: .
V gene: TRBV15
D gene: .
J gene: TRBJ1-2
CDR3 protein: CATYAQEGGYTF
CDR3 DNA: TGTGCCACCTACGCACAGGAGGGTGGCTACACCTTC

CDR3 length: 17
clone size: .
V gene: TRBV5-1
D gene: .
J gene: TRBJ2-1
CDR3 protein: CASSFRKGSSSYNEQFF
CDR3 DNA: TGCGCCAGCAGCTTTCGCAAGGGTTCGAGCTCCTACAATGAGCAGTTCTTC

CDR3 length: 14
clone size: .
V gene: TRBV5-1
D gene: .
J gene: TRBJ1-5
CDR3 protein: CASSPGSQNQPQHF
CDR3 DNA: TGCGCCAGCAGCCCCGGCTCACAGAATCAGCCCCAGCATTTT

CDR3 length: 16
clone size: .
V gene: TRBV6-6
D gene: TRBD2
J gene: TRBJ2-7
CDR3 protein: CASSYFRGGPAYEQYF
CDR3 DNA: TGTGCCAGCAGTTACTTTCGGGGGGGACCCGCTTACGAGCAGTACTTC

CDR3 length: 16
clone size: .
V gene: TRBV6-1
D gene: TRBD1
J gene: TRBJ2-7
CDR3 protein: CASSDWTGRSSYEQYF
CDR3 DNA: TGTGCCAGCAGTGACTGGACAGGGCGAAGCTCCTACGAGCAGTACTTC

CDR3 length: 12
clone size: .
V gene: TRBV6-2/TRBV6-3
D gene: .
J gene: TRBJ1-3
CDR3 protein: CASSYPGNTIYF
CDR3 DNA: TGTGCCAGCAGTTATCCGGGAAACACCATATATTTT

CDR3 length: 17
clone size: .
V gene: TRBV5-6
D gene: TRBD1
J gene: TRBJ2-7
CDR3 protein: CASSSVRQGGNLNEQYF
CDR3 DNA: TGTGCCAGCAGCTCAGTTCGACAGGGGGGAAATTTGAACGAGCAGTACTTC

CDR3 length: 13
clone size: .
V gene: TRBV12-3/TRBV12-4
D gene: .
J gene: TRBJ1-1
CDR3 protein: CASSLQGNTEAFF
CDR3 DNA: TGTGCCAGCAGTCTACAGGGGAACACTGAAGCTTTCTTT

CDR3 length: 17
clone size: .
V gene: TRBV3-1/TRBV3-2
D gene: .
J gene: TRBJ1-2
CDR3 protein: CASSQDFGAVFNYGYTF
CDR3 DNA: TGTGCCAGCAGCCAAGATTTCGGGGCCGTCTTCAACTATGGCTACACCTTC

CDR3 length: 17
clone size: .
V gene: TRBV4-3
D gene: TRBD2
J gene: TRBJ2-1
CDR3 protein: CASSQDRGLAGGDEQFF
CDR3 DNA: TGCGCCAGCAGCCAAGATAGGGGACTAGCGGGGGGGGATGAGCAGTTCTTC

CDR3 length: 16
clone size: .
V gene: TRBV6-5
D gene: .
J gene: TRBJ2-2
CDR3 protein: CASSYSRWVRTGELFF
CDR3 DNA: TGTGCCAGCAGTTACTCGCGATGGGTCAGGACCGGGGAGCTGTTTTTT

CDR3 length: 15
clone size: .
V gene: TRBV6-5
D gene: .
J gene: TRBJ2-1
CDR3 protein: CASSYLAPNYNEQFF
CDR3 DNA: TGTGCCAGCAGTTACCTAGCTCCCAACTACAATGAGCAGTTCTTC

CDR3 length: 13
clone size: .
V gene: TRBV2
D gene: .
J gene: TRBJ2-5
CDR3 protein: CASSEQVRETQYF
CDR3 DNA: TGTGCCAGCAGTGAACAGGTTCGAGAGACCCAGTACTTC

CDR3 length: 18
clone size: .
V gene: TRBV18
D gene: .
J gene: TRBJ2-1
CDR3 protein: CASSAGLFRQRSYNEQFF
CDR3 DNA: TGTGCCAGCTCAGCGGGTTTGTTTCGACAGAGGTCCTACAATGAGCAGTTCTTC

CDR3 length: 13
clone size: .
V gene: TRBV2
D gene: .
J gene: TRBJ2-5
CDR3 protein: CASSGQGKETQYF
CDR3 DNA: TGTGCCAGCAGTGGGCAGGGGAAAGAGACCCAGTACTTC

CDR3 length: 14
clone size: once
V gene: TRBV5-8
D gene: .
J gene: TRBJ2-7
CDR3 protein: CASSPTTYLREQYF
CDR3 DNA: TGTGCCAGCAGCCCGACAACTTACCTACGGGAGCAGTACTTC

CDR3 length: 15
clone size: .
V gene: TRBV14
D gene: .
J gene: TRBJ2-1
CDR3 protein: CASSQDKGGPTKQFF
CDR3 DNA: TGTGCCAGCAGCCAAGATAAGGGGGGGCCCACGAAGCAGTTCTTC

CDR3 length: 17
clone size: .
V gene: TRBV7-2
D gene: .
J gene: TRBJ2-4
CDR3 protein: CASSLVLRTGRGNIQYF
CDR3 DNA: TGTGCCAGCAGCTTAGTGCTCCGGACTGGGCGGGGAAACATTCAGTACTTC

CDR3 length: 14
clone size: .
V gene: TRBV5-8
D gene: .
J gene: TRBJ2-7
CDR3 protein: CASSLGVSLYEQYF
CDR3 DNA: TGTGCCAGCAGCTTGGGAGTATCTCTCTACGAGCAGTACTTC

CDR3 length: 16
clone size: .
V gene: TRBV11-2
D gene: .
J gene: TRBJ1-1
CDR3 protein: CASSLSSVLVGTEAFF
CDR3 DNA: TGTGCCAGCAGCTTATCCTCGGTCTTAGTAGGCACTGAAGCTTTCTTT

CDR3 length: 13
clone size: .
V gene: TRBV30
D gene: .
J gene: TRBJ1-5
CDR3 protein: CAWSRGTNQPQHF
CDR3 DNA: TGTGCCTGGAGCCGGGGGACGAATCAGCCCCAGCATTTT

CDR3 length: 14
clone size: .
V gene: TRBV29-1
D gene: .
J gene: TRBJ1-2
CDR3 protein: CSVVKAEDGYGYTF
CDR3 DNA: TGCAGCGTTGTAAAGGCAGAGGATGGCTATGGCTACACCTTC

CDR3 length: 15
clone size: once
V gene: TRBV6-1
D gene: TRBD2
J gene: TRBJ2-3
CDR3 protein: CASSEAGTKTDTQYF
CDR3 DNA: TGTGCCAGCAGTGAAGCCGGGACTAAGACCGATACGCAGTATTTT

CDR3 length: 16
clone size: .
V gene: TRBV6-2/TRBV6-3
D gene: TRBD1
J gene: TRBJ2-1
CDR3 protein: CASSYLGRGTYNEQFF
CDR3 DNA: TGTGCCAGCAGTTACCTGGGCAGGGGGACCTACAATGAGCAGTTCTTC

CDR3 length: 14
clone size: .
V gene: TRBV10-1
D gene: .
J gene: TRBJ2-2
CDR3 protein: CASSSDGLSGELFF
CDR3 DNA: TGCGCCAGCAGTAGTGATGGACTCTCCGGGGAGCTGTTTTTT

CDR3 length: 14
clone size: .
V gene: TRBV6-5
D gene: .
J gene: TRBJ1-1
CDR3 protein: CASSYDQLNTEAFF
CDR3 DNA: TGTGCCAGCAGTTACGACCAGCTGAACACTGAAGCTTTCTTT

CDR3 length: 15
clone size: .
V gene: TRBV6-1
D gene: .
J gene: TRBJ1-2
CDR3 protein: CASSEEGYIGYGYTF
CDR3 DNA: TGTGCCAGCAGTGAAGAAGGGTACATTGGATATGGCTACACCTTC

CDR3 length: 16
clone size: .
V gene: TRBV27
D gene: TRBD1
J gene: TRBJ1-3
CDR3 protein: CASSTTGVSSGNTIYF
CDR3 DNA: TGTGCCAGCAGCACGACAGGGGTTTCCTCTGGAAACACCATATATTTT